These T cell receptor beta chains were read from a single sample in a study of T-cell reconstitution after alpha-beta-depleted transplantation in children. From the PCR reads, TCRdb called clonotypes with MiXCR, one entry per CDR3 protein. This repertoire shows some 600,000 distinct CDR3 sequences, 10% to 15% found once; its top ten account for over 2%. Sequencing was performed on PBMCs, mostly from graft donor cells, taken 360 days after TCRalphabeta/CD19-depleted stem cell transplant. These receptors all come from a male patient between 10 and 17 years old who had a stem cell transplant for acute myeloid leukemia, so the T cells may come from the graft donor. Each CDR3 is given without its conserved first and last residue.

v_call: TRBV7-9
cdr3_length: 10
j_call: TRBJ2-7
cdr3_aa: AHRGDFHEQY

v_call: TRBV19
cdr3_length: 18
j_call: TRBJ2-1
cdr3_aa: ASSSGGLAGGQSSYNEQF

v_call: TRBV20-1
cdr3_length: 12
j_call: TRBJ2-7
cdr3_aa: SARDPLLAYEQY

v_call: TRBV4-3
cdr3_length: 12
j_call: TRBJ1-1
cdr3_aa: ARSPGDRQLEAF

v_call: TRBV28
cdr3_length: 13
j_call: TRBJ2-7
cdr3_aa: ASSLGQPPTYEQY

v_call: TRBV12-3/TRBV12-4
cdr3_length: 11
j_call: TRBJ2-1
cdr3_aa: ASSLAVVNEQF

v_call: TRBV18
cdr3_length: 12
j_call: TRBJ2-2
cdr3_aa: ASSRLAVTGELF

v_call: TRBV7-2
cdr3_length: 12
j_call: TRBJ2-3
cdr3_aa: ASSLWTGADTQY

v_call: TRBV28
cdr3_length: 13
j_call: TRBJ1-4
cdr3_aa: ASSFRAGFNEKLF

v_call: TRBV27
cdr3_length: 14
j_call: TRBJ2-1
cdr3_aa: ASSLYAGVTYNEQF

v_call: TRBV13
cdr3_length: 14
j_call: TRBJ2-3
cdr3_aa: ASSSRGRLATDTQY

v_call: TRBV6-1
cdr3_length: 13
j_call: TRBJ2-7
cdr3_aa: ASSRARQGTYEQY

v_call: TRBV20-1
cdr3_length: 13
j_call: TRBJ2-3
cdr3_aa: SASPLGDHTDTQY

v_call: TRBV5-4
cdr3_length: 10
j_call: TRBJ1-1
cdr3_aa: ASSTTGREAF

v_call: TRBV7-8
cdr3_length: 17
j_call: TRBJ2-5
cdr3_aa: ASSFPTFKTSGIQETQY

v_call: TRBV7-2
cdr3_length: 12
j_call: TRBJ2-3
cdr3_aa: ASSSPGLVKAQY

v_call: TRBV18
cdr3_length: 15
j_call: TRBJ2-3
cdr3_aa: ASSPPSASVITDTQY

v_call: TRBV29-1
cdr3_length: 10
j_call: TRBJ2-7
cdr3_aa: SETDKVYEQY

v_call: TRBV28
cdr3_length: 13
j_call: TRBJ2-7
cdr3_aa: ASSTSSGTIYEQY

v_call: TRBV18
cdr3_length: 13
j_call: TRBJ2-2
cdr3_aa: ASSPGRVNTGELF

v_call: TRBV12-3/TRBV12-4
cdr3_length: 13
j_call: TRBJ2-1
cdr3_aa: ASRFGLAGYNEQF

v_call: TRBV20-1
cdr3_length: 13
j_call: TRBJ2-7
cdr3_aa: SARVGGRDLYEQY

v_call: TRBV29-1
cdr3_length: 11
j_call: TRBJ1-2
cdr3_aa: SVERGPNYGYT